Each of the 15 T cell receptor beta chains below was sequenced from the same sample in a study of high-grade serous ovarian cancer treatment subgroups. Using immunoSEQ multiplex PCR, the repertoire was profiled, and TCRdb retains in-frame clones only, with some absent. The table lists 500 to 750 clones, about four fifths of them singletons. Tumor samples were obtained before definitive surgery or chemotherapy. The sample consisted of tumor tissue. All receptors derive from a human donor with high-grade serous ovarian cancer.

The chain employs TRBV6-1 and TRBJ2-5; D is ambiguous. The DNA matches TRBJ2-7 better at its end, which makes the J call doubtful. The germline gives CDR1 MNHNS, CDR2 SASEGT. The CDR3 length is 15 residues. CDR3 DNA sequence: TGTGCCAGCAGTGAATTGTCAGACGACTCCTACGAGCAGTACTTC. It codes for CASSELSDDSYEQYF.

This chain uses TRBV19 with TRBJ2-1; 7 positions agree with TRBD2. The germline V gene encodes CDR1 LNHDA and CDR2 SQIVND (reference sequence). After removal of 3 bases from V and 4 bases from J, the junction contained 3 bases not matched to a gene. The CDR3 totals 14 residues. CDR3 sequence: CASSIREVYNEQFF. CDR3 bases: TGTGCCAGTAGTATCCGGGAGGTATACAATGAGCAGTTCTTC.

In nucleotides, the CDR3 is TGTGCCAGCAGACGGACAGAGAACACCGGGGAGCTGTTTTTT. It specifies CASRRTENTGELFF. The chain is built from TRBV7-9 and TRBJ2-2, with D possibly TRBD1 on 6 matching bases. CDR3 size: 14 residues. The V end lost 6 bases, the J end lost 1 base, and 9 bases lay between the germline ends. Looked up from germline, CDR1 is SEHNR and CDR2 is FQNEAQ (reference sequence).

The V and J genes are TRBV5-1 and TRBJ2-5; D is possibly TRBD2 (6 bases). The CDR3 is 16 amino acids. Trimming took off 0 bases at V and 3 bases at J, with 15 bases between the two ends. CDR1 is SGHRS and CDR2 is YFSETQ in the germline V gene. CDR3 sequence: CASSLEGGGVKETQYF. The CDR3 DNA is TGCGCCAGCAGCTTGGAAGGAGGCGGGGTGAAAGAGACCCAGTACTTC.

The chain couples TRBV5-1 to TRBJ1-2, with a weak D call TRBD1 (6 bases). The germline CDR1 and CDR2 sequences are SGHRS and YFSETQ. The CDR3 loop spans 18 amino acids. V lost 0 bases to trimming and J lost 2 bases, with 20 bases between them. The chain's CDR3 is CASSLGAPPGQHNYGYTF. CDR3 coding DNA: TGCGCCAGCAGCTTGGGGGCTCCCCCGGGACAACACAACTATGGCTACACCTTC.

The chain links TRBV10-3 to TRBJ1-5; the D is unclear. V lost 6 bases and J 3 bases, leaving 15 bases between the germline ends. CDR3 length equals 15 residues. The germline V gene encodes CDR1 ENHRY and CDR2 SYGVKD. CDR3 loop: CAIRGTEYNNQPQHF. The CDR3 DNA sequence: TGTGCCATCAGGGGCACGGAATATAACAATCAGCCCCAGCATTTT.

V usage is TRBV11-3 and J usage is TRBJ1-3; no clear D. The length of the CDR3 is 12 residues. CDR1 is SGHNT and CDR2 is YENEEA in the germline V gene. V was clipped by 5 bases and J by 0 bases, with 2 bases between them. CDR3 DNA sequence: TGTGCCAGCAGCGGCTCTGGAAACACCATATATTTT. It is translated as CASSGSGNTIYF. Full variable domain (missing parts from reference TRBV11-3 and TRBJ1-3): EAGVVQSPRYKIIEKKQPVAFWCNPISGHNTLYWYLQNLGQGPELLIRYENEEAVDDSQLPKDRFSAERLKGVDSTLKIQPAELGDSAVYLCASSGSGNTIYFGEGSWLTVV.

The chain has TRBV11-3 and TRBJ2-3, with 7 nucleotides matching TRBD2. Trimming at V came to 7 bases and at J to 6 bases, leaving 10 bases not matched to a gene. Germline values: CDR1 SGHNT, CDR2 YENEEA. This CDR3 has 14 amino acids. As DNA, the CDR3 is TGTGCCAGCATGGCGGGAGTGGTGAGGGATACGCAGTATTTT. This codes for CASMAGVVRDTQYF.

The chain has TRBV28 and TRBJ2-7; TRBD2 is a possible D gene (5 bases). The CDR3 length is 12 residues. CDR1 and CDR2 (germline): MDHEN, SYDVKM. Trimming shortened V by 2 bases and J by 6 bases, and 8 bases separated the two germline ends. CDR3 loop: CASSLRGIEQYF. In DNA form, the CDR3 reads TGTGCCAGCAGTTTAAGAGGGATCGAGCAGTACTTC.

The J gene is TRBJ1-6, the V gene TRBV6-5; TRBD1 matches at 9 bases. J gave up 6 bases and V 7 bases, and 4 bases lay outside the gene matches. The CDR3 is 14 amino acids. The V gene's germline CDR1 is MNHEY and CDR2 SVGAGI. CDR3 region: CASTRDRVNSPLHF. The CDR3 coding sequence is TGTGCCAGCACAAGGGACAGGGTTAATTCACCCCTCCACTTT.

The chain couples TRBV29-1 to TRBJ2-5; perhaps TRBD2 as D (6 bases). The CDR3 runs to 14 residues. Germline V gives CDR1 SQVTM, CDR2 ANQGSEA. The germline V and J ends were trimmed by 7 bases and 4 bases, with 19 bases remaining between them. CDR3 DNA sequence: TGCAGCGGATCGACCGGGACGGAGGGAGAGACCCAGTACTTC. This translates into CSGSTGTEGETQYF.

The V call is TRBV4-3, the J call TRBJ1-3; TRBD1 matches 7 bases. The CDR3 totals 14 residues. J was trimmed by 2 bases and V by 6 bases; bases with no gene match: 4. Germline V gene data show CDR1 as LGHNA and CDR2 as YSLEER. Written as DNA, the CDR3 is TGCGCCAGCAGTTACGACAGGGCTGGAAACACCATATATTTT. Translating gives CASSYDRAGNTIYF.

The rearrangement joins TRBV7-2 to TRBJ1-2; no clear D gene. Germline V gene data show CDR1 as SGHTA and CDR2 as FQGNSA. V lost 5 bases and J lost 4, with 20 bases in between. This CDR3 has 16 amino acids. Here the CDR3 DNA reads TGTGCCAGCAGCCCCTTTCCGGCGGGCTGGGCCTATGGCTACACCTTC. It translates to CASSPFPAGWAYGYTF. Together with reference TRBV7-2 and TRBJ1-2, the CDR3 gives the full variable domain: GAGVSQSPSNKVTEKGKDVELRCDPISGHTALYWYRQSLGQGLEFLIYFQGNSAPDKSGLPSDRFSAERTGGSVSTLTIQRTQQEDSAVYLCASSPFPAGWAYGYTFGSGTRLTVV.

This clone was counted a few times. This chain uses TRBV7-2 with TRBJ2-6; no clear D gene. Looked up from germline, CDR1 is SGHTA and CDR2 is FQGNSA. This CDR3 is built from 14 residues. The germline V and J ends were trimmed by 5 bases and 2 bases, with 7 bases remaining between them. The CDR3 DNA reads TGTGCCAGCAGCCACGGTCCTGGGGCCAACGTCCTGACTTTC. It codes for CASSHGPGANVLTF. Filled out from reference TRBV7-2 and TRBJ2-6, the complete variable domain reads GAGVSQSPSNKVTEKGKDVELRCDPISGHTALYWYRQSLGQGLEFLIYFQGNSAPDKSGLPSDRFSAERTGGSVSTLTIQRTQQEDSAVYLCASSHGPGANVLTFGAGSRLTVL.

J is TRBJ2-2 and V is TRBV7-3; tentative D call: TRBD1 (6 bases). V dropped 4 bases and J dropped 7 bases, with 10 bases sitting between them. The germline gives CDR1 SGHTA, CDR2 FQGTGA. CDR3 length equals 13 residues. The CDR3 DNA is TGTGCCAGCAGCTCAGGGGTAGGCGGGGAGCTGTTTTTT. As protein: CASSSGVGGELFF.